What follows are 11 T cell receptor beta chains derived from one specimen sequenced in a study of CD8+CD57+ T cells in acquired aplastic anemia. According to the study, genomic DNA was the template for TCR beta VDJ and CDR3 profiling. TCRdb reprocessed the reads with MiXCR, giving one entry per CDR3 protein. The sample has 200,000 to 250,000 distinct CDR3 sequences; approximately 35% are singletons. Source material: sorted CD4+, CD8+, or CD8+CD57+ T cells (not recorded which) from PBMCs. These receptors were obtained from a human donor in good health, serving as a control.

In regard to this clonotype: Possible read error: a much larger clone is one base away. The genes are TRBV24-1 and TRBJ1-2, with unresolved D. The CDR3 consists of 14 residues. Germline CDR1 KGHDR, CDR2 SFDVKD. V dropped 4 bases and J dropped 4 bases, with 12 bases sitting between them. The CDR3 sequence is CATSEVRAAYGYTF. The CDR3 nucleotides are TGTGCCACCAGTGAAGTGCGTGCGGCCTATGGCTACACCTTC.

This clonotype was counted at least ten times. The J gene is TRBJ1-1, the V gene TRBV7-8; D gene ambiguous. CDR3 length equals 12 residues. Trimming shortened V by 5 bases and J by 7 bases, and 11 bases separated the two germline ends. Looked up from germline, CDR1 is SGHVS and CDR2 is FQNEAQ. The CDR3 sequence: CASSLGSVEAFF. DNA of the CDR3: TGTGCCAGCAGCCTAGGTAGCGTTGAAGCTTTCTTT.

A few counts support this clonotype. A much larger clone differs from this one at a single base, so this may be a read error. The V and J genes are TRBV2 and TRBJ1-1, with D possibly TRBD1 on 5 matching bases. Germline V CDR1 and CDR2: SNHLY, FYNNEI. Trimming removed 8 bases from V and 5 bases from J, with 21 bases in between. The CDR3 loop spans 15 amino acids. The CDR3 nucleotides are TGTGCCAGCTGGTATCAAGACGGGGGGAGGACTGAAGCTTTCTTT. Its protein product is CASWYQDGGRTEAFF.

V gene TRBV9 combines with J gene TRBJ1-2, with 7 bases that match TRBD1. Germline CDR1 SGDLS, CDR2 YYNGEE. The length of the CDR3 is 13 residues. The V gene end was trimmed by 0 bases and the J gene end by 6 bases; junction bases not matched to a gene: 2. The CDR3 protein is CASSVGQGDGYTF. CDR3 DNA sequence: TGTGCCAGCAGCGTAGGACAGGGCGATGGCTACACCTTC.

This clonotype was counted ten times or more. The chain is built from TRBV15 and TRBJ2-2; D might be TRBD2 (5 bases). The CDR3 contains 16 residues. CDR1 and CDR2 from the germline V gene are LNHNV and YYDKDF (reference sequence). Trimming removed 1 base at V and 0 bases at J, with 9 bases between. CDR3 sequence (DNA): TGTGCCACCAGCAGAGCTTACGGGACGAACACCGGGGAGCTGTTTTTT. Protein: CATSRAYGTNTGELFF.

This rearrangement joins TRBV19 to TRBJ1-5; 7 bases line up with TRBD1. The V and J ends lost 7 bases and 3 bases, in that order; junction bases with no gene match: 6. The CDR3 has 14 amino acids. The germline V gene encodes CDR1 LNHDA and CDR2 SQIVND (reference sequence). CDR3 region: CASTAGTDNQPQHF. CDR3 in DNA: TGTGCCAGTACCGCCGGGACAGACAATCAGCCCCAGCATTTT.

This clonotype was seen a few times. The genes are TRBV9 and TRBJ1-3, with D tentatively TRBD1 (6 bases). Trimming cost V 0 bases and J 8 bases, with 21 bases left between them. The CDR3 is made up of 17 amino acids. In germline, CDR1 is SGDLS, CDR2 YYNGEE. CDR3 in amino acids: CASSVEAGWAGADTIYF. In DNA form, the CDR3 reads TGTGCCAGCAGCGTAGAAGCTGGATGGGCGGGGGCCGACACCATATATTTT.

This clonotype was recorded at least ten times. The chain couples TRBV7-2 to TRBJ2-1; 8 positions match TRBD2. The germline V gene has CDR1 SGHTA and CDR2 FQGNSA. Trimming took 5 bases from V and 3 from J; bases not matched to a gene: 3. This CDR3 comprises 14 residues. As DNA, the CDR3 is TGTGCCAGCAGCGCGGGGGGTATCTACAATGAGCAGTTCTTC. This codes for CASSAGGIYNEQFF.

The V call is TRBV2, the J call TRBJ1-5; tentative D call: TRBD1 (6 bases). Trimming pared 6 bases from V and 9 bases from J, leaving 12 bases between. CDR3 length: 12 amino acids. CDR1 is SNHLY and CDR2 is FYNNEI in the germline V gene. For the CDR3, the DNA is TGTGCCAGCAGCGAGGGGGTAAGGCCCCAGCATTTT. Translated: CASSEGVRPQHF.

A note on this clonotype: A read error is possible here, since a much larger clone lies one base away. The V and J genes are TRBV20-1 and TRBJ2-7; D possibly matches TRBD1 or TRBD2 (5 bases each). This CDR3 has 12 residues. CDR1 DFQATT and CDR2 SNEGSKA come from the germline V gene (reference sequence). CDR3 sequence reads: CGASQGTREQYF. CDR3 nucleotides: TGCGGTGCTAGCCAGGGAACCCGGGAGCAGTACTTC.

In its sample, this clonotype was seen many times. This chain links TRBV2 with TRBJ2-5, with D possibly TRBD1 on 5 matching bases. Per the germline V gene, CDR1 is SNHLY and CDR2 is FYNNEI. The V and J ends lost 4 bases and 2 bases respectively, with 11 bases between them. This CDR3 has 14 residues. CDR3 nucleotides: TGTGCCAGCAGTGGACCGACAGAGCAAGAGACCCAGTACTTC. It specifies CASSGPTEQETQYF.